This T cell receptor (beta chain) came from a study of metastatic and nonmetastatic thyroid tumors. Study-wide results and limits: It was reported that TCR beta diversity was significantly higher in malignant thyroid tumors than benign nodules, in blood and tumor.

MiXCR re-clonotyped the PCR reads for TCRdb. Seen here are 20,000 to 25,000 clones, around 20% observed once, and the top ten hold roughly 21%. This CDR3 contains 14 residues. Germline V gives CDR1 SNHLY, CDR2 FYNNEI. V shed 7 bases and J 2 bases; nucleotides not matched to a gene: 6. This clone came up a few times. The antigen is undetermined. No patient received treatment before thyroid surgery. Material: blood. This chain joins TRBV2 and TRBJ2-5, with TRBD1 matching over 8 bases. The sequence was collected from a male donor with papillary thyroid cancer or a benign thyroid nodule (not recorded which). Some clones in this sample may be carry-over from other donors' samples. The DNA of the CDR3 is TGTGCCAGCATAACCGGGACAGGTCAAGAGACCCAGTACTTC. Its translation: CASITGTGQETQYF.